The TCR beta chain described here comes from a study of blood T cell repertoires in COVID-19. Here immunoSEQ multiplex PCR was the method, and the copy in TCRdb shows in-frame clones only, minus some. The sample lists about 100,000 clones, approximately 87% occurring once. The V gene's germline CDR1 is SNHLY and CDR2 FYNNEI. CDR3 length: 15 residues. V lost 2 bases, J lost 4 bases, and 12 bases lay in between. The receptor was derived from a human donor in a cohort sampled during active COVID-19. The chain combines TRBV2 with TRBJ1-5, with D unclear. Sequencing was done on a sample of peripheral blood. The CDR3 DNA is TGTGCCAGCAGTGAAACGGGGTTTGGGAATCAGCCCCAGCATTTT. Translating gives CASSETGFGNQPQHF.